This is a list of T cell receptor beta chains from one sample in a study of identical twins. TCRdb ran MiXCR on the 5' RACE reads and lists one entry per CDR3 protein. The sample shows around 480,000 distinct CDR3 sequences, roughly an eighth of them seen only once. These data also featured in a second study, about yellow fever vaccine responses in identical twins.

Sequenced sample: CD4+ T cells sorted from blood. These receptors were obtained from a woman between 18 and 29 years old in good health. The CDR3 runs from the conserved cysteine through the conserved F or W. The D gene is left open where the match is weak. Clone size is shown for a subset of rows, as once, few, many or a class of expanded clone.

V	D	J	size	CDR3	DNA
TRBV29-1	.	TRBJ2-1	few	CSTLAQGSSYNEQFF	TGCAGCACCCTAGCGCAAGGGAGCTCCTACAATGAGCAGTTCTTC
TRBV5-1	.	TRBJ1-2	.	CASSLEGWGSGYTF	TGCGCCAGCAGCTTGGAGGGTTGGGGCTCTGGCTACACCTTC
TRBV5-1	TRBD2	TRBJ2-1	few	CASSLRLAGSSNEQFF	TGCGCCAGCAGCTTGAGACTAGCGGGGAGTAGCAATGAGCAGTTCTTC
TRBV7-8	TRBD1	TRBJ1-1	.	CASSLVIGRGLTEAFF	TGTGCCAGCAGCTTAGTCATAGGCAGGGGGTTAACTGAAGCTTTCTTT
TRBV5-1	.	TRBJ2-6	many	CASTQASGANVLTF	TGCGCCAGCACACAAGCGTCTGGGGCCAACGTCCTGACTTTC
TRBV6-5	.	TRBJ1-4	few	CASSLNGGNEKLFF	TGTGCCAGCAGTTTAAACGGGGGGAATGAAAAACTGTTTTTT
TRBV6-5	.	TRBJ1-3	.	CASSYGPSSGNTIYF	TGTGCCAGCAGCTATGGACCGAGCTCTGGAAACACCATATATTTT
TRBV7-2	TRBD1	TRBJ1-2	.	CASSSTDRVYTF	TGTGCCAGCAGCTCCACCGACAGGGTCTACACCTTC
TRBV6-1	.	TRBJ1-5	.	CAMLTRVWDQPQHF	TGTGCCATGCTTACCAGGGTATGGGATCAGCCCCAGCATTTT
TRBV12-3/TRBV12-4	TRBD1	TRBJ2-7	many	CASSSTGEQYF	TGTGCCAGCAGTTCGACAGGGGAGCAGTACTTC
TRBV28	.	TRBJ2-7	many	CASGTPYEQYF	TGTGCCAGCGGGACTCCCTACGAGCAGTACTTC